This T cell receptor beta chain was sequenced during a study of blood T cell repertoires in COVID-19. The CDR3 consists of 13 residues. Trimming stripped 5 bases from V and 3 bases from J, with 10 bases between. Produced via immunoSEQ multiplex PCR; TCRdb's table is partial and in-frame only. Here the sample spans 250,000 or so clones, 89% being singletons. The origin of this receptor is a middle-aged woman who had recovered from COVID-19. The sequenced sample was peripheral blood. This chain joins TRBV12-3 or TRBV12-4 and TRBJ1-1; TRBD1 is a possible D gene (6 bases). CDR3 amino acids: CASSVGGDTEAFF. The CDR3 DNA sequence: TGTGCCAGCAGTGTAGGGGGGGACACTGAAGCTTTCTTT.